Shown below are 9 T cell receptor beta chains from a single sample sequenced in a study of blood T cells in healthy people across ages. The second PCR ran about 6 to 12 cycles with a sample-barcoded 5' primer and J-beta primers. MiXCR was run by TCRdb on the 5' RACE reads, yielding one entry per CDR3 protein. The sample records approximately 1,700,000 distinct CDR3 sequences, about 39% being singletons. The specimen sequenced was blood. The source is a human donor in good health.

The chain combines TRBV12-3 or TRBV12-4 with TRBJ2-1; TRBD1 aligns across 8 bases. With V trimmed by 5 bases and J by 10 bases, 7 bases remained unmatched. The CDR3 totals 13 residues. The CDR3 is CASSLGQGWEQFF. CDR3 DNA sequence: TGTGCCAGCAGTCTCGGACAGGGTTGGGAGCAGTTCTTC.

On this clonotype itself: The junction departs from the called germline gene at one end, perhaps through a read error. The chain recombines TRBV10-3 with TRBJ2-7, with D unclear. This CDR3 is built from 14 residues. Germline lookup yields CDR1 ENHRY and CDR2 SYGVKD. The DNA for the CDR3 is TGTGCCATCAGTGAGACGACGGCCTCCTACAAGCAGTACTTC. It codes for CAISETTASYKQYF.

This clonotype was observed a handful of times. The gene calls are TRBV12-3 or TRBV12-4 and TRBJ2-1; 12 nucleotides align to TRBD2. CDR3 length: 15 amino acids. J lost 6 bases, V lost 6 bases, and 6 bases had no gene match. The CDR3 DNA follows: TGTGCCAGCAGGCTGACTAGCGGGGGACGCAATGAGCAGTTCTTC. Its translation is CASRLTSGGRNEQFF.

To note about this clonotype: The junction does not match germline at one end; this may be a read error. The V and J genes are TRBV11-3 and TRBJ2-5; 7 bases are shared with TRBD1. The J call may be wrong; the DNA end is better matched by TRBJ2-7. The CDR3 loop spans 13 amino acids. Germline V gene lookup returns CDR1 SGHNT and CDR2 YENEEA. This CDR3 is CACSLNRGNEQYF. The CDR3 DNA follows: TGTGCCTGCAGCTTAAACAGGGGCAACGAGCAGTACTTC.

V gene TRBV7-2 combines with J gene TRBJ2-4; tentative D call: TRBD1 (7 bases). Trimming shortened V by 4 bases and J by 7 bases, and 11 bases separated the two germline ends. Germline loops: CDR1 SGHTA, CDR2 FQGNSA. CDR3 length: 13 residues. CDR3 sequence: CASSWPGGNIQYF. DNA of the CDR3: TGTGCCAGCAGCTGGCCAGGGGGGAACATTCAGTACTTC.

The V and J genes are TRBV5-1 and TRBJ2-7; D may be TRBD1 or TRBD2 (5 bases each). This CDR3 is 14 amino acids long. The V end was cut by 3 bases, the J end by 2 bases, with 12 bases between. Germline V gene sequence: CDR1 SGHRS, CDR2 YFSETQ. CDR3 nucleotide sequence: TGCGCCAGCAGCTGGGACCCGGGACCCTACGAGCAGTACTTC. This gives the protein CASSWDPGPYEQYF.

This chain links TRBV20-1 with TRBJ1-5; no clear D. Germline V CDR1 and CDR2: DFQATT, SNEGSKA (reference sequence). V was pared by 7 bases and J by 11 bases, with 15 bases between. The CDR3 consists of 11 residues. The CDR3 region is CSGAREETQHF. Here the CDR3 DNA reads TGCAGTGGTGCAAGGGAAGAGACCCAGCATTTT.

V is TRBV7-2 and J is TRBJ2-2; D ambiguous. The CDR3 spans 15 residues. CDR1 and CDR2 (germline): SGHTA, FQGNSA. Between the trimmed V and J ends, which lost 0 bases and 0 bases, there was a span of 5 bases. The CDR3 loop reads CASSLAVPNTGELFF. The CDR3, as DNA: TGTGCCAGCAGCTTAGCTGTGCCGAACACCGGGGAGCTGTTTTTT.

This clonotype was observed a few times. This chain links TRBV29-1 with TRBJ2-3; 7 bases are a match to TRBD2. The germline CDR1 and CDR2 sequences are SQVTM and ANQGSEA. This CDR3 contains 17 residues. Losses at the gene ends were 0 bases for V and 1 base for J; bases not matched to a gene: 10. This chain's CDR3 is CSVEDFRGGRGTDTQYF. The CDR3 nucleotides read TGCAGCGTTGAAGATTTTAGAGGTGGGAGGGGCACAGATACGCAGTATTTT.